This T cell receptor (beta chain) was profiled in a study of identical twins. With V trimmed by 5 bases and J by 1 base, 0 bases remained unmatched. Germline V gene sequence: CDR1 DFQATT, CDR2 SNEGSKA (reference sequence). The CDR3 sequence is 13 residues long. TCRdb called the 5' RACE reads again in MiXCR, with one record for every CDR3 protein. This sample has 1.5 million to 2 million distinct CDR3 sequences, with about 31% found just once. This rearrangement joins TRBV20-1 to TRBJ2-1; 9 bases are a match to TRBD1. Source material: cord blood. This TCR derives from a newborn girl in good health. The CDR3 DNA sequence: TGCAGTGCTGGGACAGGGTCCTACAATGAGCAGTTCTTC. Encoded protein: CSAGTGSYNEQFF.